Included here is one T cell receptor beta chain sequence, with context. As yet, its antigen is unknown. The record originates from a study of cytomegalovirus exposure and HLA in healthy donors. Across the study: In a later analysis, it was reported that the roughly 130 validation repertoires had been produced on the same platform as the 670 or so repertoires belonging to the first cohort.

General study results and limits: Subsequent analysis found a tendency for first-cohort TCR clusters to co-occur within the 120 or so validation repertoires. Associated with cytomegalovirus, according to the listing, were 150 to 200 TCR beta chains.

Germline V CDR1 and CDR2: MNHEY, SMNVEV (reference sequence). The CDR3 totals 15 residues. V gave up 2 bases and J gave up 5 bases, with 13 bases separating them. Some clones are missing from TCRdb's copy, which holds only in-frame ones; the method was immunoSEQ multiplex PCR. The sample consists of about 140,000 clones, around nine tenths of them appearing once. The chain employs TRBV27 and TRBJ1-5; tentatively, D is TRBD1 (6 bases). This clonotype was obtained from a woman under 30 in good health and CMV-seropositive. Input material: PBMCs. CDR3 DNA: TGTGCCAGCAGTTTAAATTGGGGGGGCGATCAGCCCCAGCATTTT. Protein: CASSLNWGGDQPQHF.